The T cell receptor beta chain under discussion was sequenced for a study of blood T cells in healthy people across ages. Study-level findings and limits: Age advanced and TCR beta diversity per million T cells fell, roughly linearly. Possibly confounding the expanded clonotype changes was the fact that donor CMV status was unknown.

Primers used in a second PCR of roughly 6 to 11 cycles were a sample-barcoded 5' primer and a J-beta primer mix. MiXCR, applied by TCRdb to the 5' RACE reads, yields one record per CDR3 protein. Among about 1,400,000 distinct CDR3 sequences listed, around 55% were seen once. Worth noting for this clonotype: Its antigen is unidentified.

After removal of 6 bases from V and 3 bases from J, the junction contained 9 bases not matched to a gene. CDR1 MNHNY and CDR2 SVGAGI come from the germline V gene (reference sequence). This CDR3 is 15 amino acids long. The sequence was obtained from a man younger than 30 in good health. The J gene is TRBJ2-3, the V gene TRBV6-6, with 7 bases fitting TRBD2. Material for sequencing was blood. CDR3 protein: CASSEVLGGTDTQYF. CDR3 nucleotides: TGTGCCAGCAGCGAGGTGCTGGGGGGGACAGATACGCAGTATTTT.